This TCR beta chain was sequenced during a study of CD8 T cells in Susac syndrome (dated by TCRdb to the late 2010s). Describing the broader study: Whether CD8+ T cell activation and differentiation in Susac syndrome was antigen driven was tested using repertoire sequencing.

Peripheral blood CD8+ and CD4+ T cells from healthy donors, Susac syndrome patients and multiple sclerosis patients were profiled by high-throughput TCR beta sequencing. The multiple sclerosis controls were treatment-naive patients who had stable or active relapsing-remitting disease and met the revised McDonald criteria. CD8+ TEMRA cells were enriched by FACS, while bulk CD8+ and CD4+ T cells were purified by magnetic negative isolation. Blood was collected in EDTA tubes and processed within 24 hours, with PBMCs isolated through density gradient centrifugation. PBMCs intended for TCR sequencing were cryopreserved in liquid nitrogen and thawed later in a water bath at 37 degrees C. A purity of at least 90% was achieved for sorted or isolated CD4+, CD8+ and CD8+ TEMRA cells. Study-wide conclusions, independent of this receptor: The number of individuals in the TCR sequencing and HLA analysis was recognized as being relatively small.

RNA was extracted using the RNeasy kit, and roughly 0.45 to 1 microgram was reverse transcribed with random hexamers. The immunoSEQ multiplex PCR assay, covering 54 Vbeta and 13 Jbeta segments, was used to amplify TCR beta CDR3 regions. To correct PCR amplification bias, a synthetic template baseline was used for both primer optimization and computational correction. The authors' pipeline ran thus. Only productive sequences were kept, with reads annotated to V, D and J genes according to IMGT and analyzed in immunoSEQ Analyzer. Clonality was calculated as one minus the Shannon entropy normalized by log2 of the number of productive unique sequences. For each patient and control, public and private clones were evaluated within the 100 most prevalent clones. A clone was defined as Susac-specific if it was absent from the healthy and MS cohorts, from approximately 980 published viral clones and from other ImmuneACCESS disease sequences. The public sequencing data were trimmed at Q25 with fastp and processed into clonotypes with MiXCR by TCRdb, which kept only in-frame beta chains. For every CDR3 protein sequence, its rows merge into one entry that carries the most common genes and DNA. These V and J calls derive from TCRdb rather than the authors' analysis. For this sample there are around 180,000 distinct CDR3 sequences; around 93% appear just once. The ten largest clones take up over 0.08% of the sample.

On this clonotype itself: What this receptor recognizes is not known. Base quality data are lacking; no much larger clone is found one base away.

The CDR3 holds 14 amino acids from the cysteine to the phenylalanine. The only DNA kept is the CDR3, 42 bases in frame from the first base. Compared with germline, V lacks 2 bases and J lacks 5 bases; bases without a gene match: 3. The germline V gene sets CDR1 to SNHLY and CDR2 to FYNNEI. The sequence links TRBV2 to TRBJ1-2; 9 bases in the junction line up with TRBD1. The sequencing sample was made of CD4+ T cells from PBMCs. This sequence originates from a human donor with multiple sclerosis. The sequenced DNA: TGTGCCAGCAGTGAACAACAGGGGGCTTATGGCTACACCTTC. It is translated as CASSEQQGAYGYTF.